The 4 T cell receptor beta chains presented below share a single source sample, sequenced in a study of identical twins. Each CDR3 protein is one row after TCRdb ran MiXCR on the 5' RACE reads. The table records around 1.7 million distinct CDR3 sequences, around 29% of them present only once. Sequencing was performed on cord blood. The receptors were gathered from a newborn girl in good health.

This clonotype has only a few counts. The chain is built from TRBV5-1 and TRBJ2-3; 10 nucleotides match TRBD2. J gave up 4 bases and V 4 bases, and 6 bases lay outside the gene matches. The CDR3 covers 15 residues. The germline gives CDR1 SGHRS, CDR2 YFSETQ. CDR3 loop: CASSAGTSVSDTQYF. The CDR3, as DNA: TGCGCCAGCAGCGCGGGGACTAGCGTGTCAGATACGCAGTATTTT.

CDR3 nucleotide sequence: TGCAGTGCGGGAAAGGTGCCTAAAGGGGGGGAGCAGTACTTC. It codes for CSAGKVPKGGEQYF. This chain links TRBV20-1 with TRBJ2-7; D might be TRBD1 or TRBD2, each matching 6 bases. Looked up from germline, CDR1 is DFQATT and CDR2 is SNEGSKA (reference sequence). The length of the CDR3 is 14 residues. V was trimmed by 6 bases and J by 7 bases, leaving 22 bases between them.

A few counts support this clonotype. This chain uses TRBV15 with TRBJ2-1; perhaps D is TRBD1 or TRBD2 (6 bases each). The V end lost 1 base, the J end lost 3 bases, and 13 bases lay between the germline ends. Germline CDR1 LNHNV, CDR2 YYDKDF (reference sequence). The length of the CDR3 is 16 residues. CDR3 DNA: TGTGCCACCAGCAGAGGGAAACAGGGAGGCTACAATGAGCAGTTCTTC. It yields the protein CATSRGKQGGYNEQFF. Together with reference TRBV15 and TRBJ2-1, the CDR3 gives the full variable domain: DAMVIQNPRYQVTQFGKPVTLSCSQTLNHNVMYWYQQKSSQAPKLLFHYYDKDFNNEADTPDNFQSRRPNTSFCFLDIRSPGLGDTAMYLCATSRGKQGGYNEQFFGPGTRLTVL.

This clonotype was detected a few times. J is TRBJ2-7 and V is TRBV2, with D unclear. V was cut by 7 bases and J by 5 bases, with 9 bases left in between. CDR3 length: 11 amino acids. The germline V gene has CDR1 SNHLY and CDR2 FYNNEI. The CDR3 spells CASTLDNEQYF. DNA of the CDR3: TGTGCCAGCACCTTAGATAACGAGCAGTACTTC.